Below, 30 T cell receptor beta chains from the same sample are listed, as sequenced in a study of blood T cell repertoires in COVID-19. Produced via immunoSEQ multiplex PCR; TCRdb's table is partial and in-frame only. The table has about 250,000 clones, roughly 84% seen once. The specimen was peripheral blood. Every receptor here comes from a woman aged 40 to 55 who had recovered from COVID-19.

The chain combines TRBV4-3 with TRBJ2-1, with 7 positions matching TRBD2. Trimming removed 4 bases from V and 5 bases from J; junction bases left unmatched: 8. Germline V gene sequence: CDR1 LGHNA, CDR2 YSLEER. The CDR3 is made up of 15 amino acids. The CDR3 DNA reads TGCGCCAGCAGCCGGACGGGGGGTTTGAACAATGAGCAGTTCTTC. Translated: CASSRTGGLNNEQFF.

J is TRBJ2-7 and V is TRBV7-3, with TRBD1 matching 8 bases. The CDR3 spans 18 residues. Trimming cost V 0 bases and J 1 base; bases outside gene matches: 11. Germline assignment: CDR1 SGHTA and CDR2 FQGTGA. The CDR3: CASSLTPRTGKRSYEQYF. Written as DNA, the CDR3 is TGTGCCAGCAGCTTAACCCCACGGACAGGGAAGAGGTCCTACGAGCAGTACTTC.

This chain joins TRBV2 and TRBJ1-2; TRBD1 agrees at 7 bases. Germline V CDR1 and CDR2: SNHLY, FYNNEI. The CDR3 has 16 amino acids. V trimming: 4 bases; J trimming: 1 base; junction bases outside the gene matches: 9. This CDR3 reads CASSALDRINNYGYTF. For the CDR3, the DNA is TGTGCCAGCAGTGCCCTGGACAGGATTAATAACTATGGCTACACCTTC.

This clone appeared once. The genes are TRBV29-1 and TRBJ2-1; D not resolved. This CDR3 comprises 14 residues. Trimming took off 4 bases at V and 10 bases at J, with 20 bases between the two ends. The germline gives CDR1 SQVTM, CDR2 ANQGSEA. The CDR3 sequence: CSVGIVPTRREQFF. Here the CDR3 DNA reads TGCAGCGTTGGAATAGTTCCAACGAGGCGCGAGCAGTTCTTC.

This clone was counted between two and nine times. The chain carries TRBV5-1 and TRBJ2-7; D is perhaps TRBD1 (6 bases). Germline CDR1 SGHRS, CDR2 YFSETQ. V dropped 1 base and J dropped 0 bases, with 8 bases sitting between them. The length of the CDR3 is 14 residues. CDR3 nucleotide sequence: TGCGCCAGCAGCTTGAACAGGGCCTCCTACGAGCAGTACTTC. It yields the protein CASSLNRASYEQYF.

This CDR3 reads CSARGSLLHTF. For the CDR3, the DNA is TGCAGTGCGAGGGGGTCGCTGCTACACACCTTC. The chain employs TRBV20-1 and TRBJ1-2, with D perhaps TRBD1 (6 bases). V shed 6 bases and J shed 12 bases, with 17 bases lying between them. The germline gives CDR1 DFQATT, CDR2 SNEGSKA (reference sequence). The CDR3 runs to 11 residues.

The CDR3 loop reads CASSQVYSPYGYTF. Written as DNA, the CDR3 is TGCGCCAGCAGCCAGGTTTACTCACCCTATGGCTACACCTTC. This chain uses TRBV4-1 with TRBJ1-2; D is undetermined. V lost 3 bases and J lost 4, with 12 bases in between. This CDR3 spans 14 amino acids. The germline V gene has CDR1 MGHRA and CDR2 YSYEKL.

This chain joins TRBV28 and TRBJ2-7; 9 bases align to TRBD1. Germline V gives CDR1 MDHEN, CDR2 SYDVKM. This CDR3 has 13 amino acids. V was pared by 7 bases and J by 5 bases, with 6 bases of the junction left unmatched. The CDR3 DNA reads as TGTGCCAGCACCGGGACAGGGTCCCACGAGCAGTACTTC. Its protein product is CASTGTGSHEQYF.

V is TRBV29-1 and J is TRBJ2-5; weak D call: TRBD2 (6 bases). The germline V gene encodes CDR1 SQVTM and CDR2 ANQGSEA. Trimming removed 7 bases from V and 3 bases from J, with 15 bases in between. This CDR3 region has 13 residues. CDR3 nucleotides: TGCAGCGAGCGGACTTGGGGGGAAGAGACCCAGTACTTC. It is translated as CSERTWGEETQYF. The whole variable domain, remainder taken from reference TRBV29-1 and TRBJ2-5, is SAVISQKPSRDICQRGTSLTIQCQVDSQVTMMFWYRQQPGQSLTLIATANQGSEATYESGFVIDKFPISRPNLTFSTLTVSNMSPEDSSIYLCSERTWGEETQYFGPGTRLLVL.

V and J are TRBV7-3 and TRBJ1-2; D is uncertain. The germline V gene has CDR1 SGHTA and CDR2 FQGTGA. This CDR3 spans 15 amino acids. V was cut by 2 bases and J by 0 bases, with 10 bases left in between. CDR3 sequence reads: CASSLEGRTNYGYTF. CDR3 coding DNA: TGTGCCAGCAGCTTAGAGGGTCGCACTAACTATGGCTACACCTTC.

The genes are TRBV2 and TRBJ1-1; 7 nucleotides align to TRBD1. The CDR3 is made up of 15 amino acids. The J segment lost 3 bases and the V segment lost 4 bases, leaving 8 bases of the junction unmatched. Looked up from germline, CDR1 is SNHLY and CDR2 is FYNNEI. The CDR3 region is CASSALRDRHTEAFF. The CDR3 coding sequence is TGTGCCAGCAGTGCCTTGCGGGACAGACACACTGAAGCTTTCTTT. Combining the CDR3 with reference TRBV2 and TRBJ1-1 gives the whole variable domain EPEVTQTPSHQVTQMGQEVILRCVPISNHLYFYWYRQILGQKVEFLVSFYNNEISEKSEIFDDQFSVERPDGSNFTLKIRSTKLEDSAMYFCASSALRDRHTEAFFGQGTRLTVV.

The genes are TRBV11-2 and TRBJ2-2, with a possible D match to TRBD1 (5 bases). The CDR3 consists of 12 residues. The V gene's germline CDR1 is SGHAT and CDR2 FQNNGV. V dropped 4 bases and J dropped 5 bases, with 5 bases sitting between them. The DNA for the CDR3 is TGTGCCAGCAGCTCAGGGACCGGGGAGCTGTTTTTT. Translating it yields CASSSGTGELFF.

The chain's CDR3 is CASSFGGGDQPQHF. The CDR3 nucleotides read TGTGCCAGCAGCTTTGGCGGGGGGGATCAGCCCCAGCATTTT. The chain employs TRBV5-6 and TRBJ1-5; D is perhaps TRBD1 (5 bases). This CDR3 region has 14 residues. Germline-derived CDR1 and CDR2 are SGHDT and YYEEEE. V dropped 2 bases and J dropped 5 bases, with 11 bases sitting between them.

This rearrangement joins TRBV23-1 to TRBJ1-2; D unresolved. TRBV23-1 is recorded as an ORF, its role being uncertain. The CDR3 contains 12 residues. Trimming cost V 3 bases and J 4 bases, with 6 bases left between them. The CDR3 reads CASSQSIYGYTF. The CDR3 nucleotides are TGCGCCAGCAGTCAGTCTATCTATGGCTACACCTTC.

The chain recombines TRBV19 with TRBJ2-3; TRBD1 aligns across 7 bases. Germline V gene sequence: CDR1 LNHDA, CDR2 SQIVND (reference sequence). The length of the CDR3 is 15 residues. Unmatched junction bases numbered 3, after V lost 3 bases and J lost 0 bases. The CDR3 sequence: CASSIGQASTDTQYF. CDR3 sequence (DNA): TGTGCCAGTAGTATTGGACAGGCTAGCACAGATACGCAGTATTTT.

The V gene is TRBV15, the J gene TRBJ1-3, with D unclear. This CDR3 contains 16 residues. Between the trimmed V and J ends, which lost 3 bases and 0 bases, there was a span of 12 bases. Germline values: CDR1 LNHNV, CDR2 YYDKDF (reference sequence). Here the CDR3 DNA reads TGTGCCACCAGCAGGCCCCCCCGCTACTCTGGAAACACCATATATTTT. This translates into CATSRPPRYSGNTIYF.

This chain uses TRBV30 with TRBJ2-2; D is ambiguous. CDR3 length equals 12 residues. V was clipped by 2 bases and J by 2 bases, with 3 bases between them. Looked up from germline, CDR1 is GTSNPN and CDR2 is SVGIG (reference sequence). The CDR3 DNA reads TGTGCCTGGAGTATAAACACCGGGGAGCTGTTTTTT. As protein: CAWSINTGELFF.

This clone was recorded at least ten times. The rearrangement links TRBV11-2 to TRBJ2-2; tentative D call: TRBD2 (7 bases). The germline CDR1 and CDR2 sequences are SGHAT and FQNNGV. The CDR3 has 17 amino acids. Trimming took off 8 bases at V and 7 bases at J, with 26 bases between the two ends. The CDR3 loop reads CASQLGRGRGHDGELFF. In DNA form, the CDR3 reads TGTGCCAGCCAACTAGGGCGCGGGCGGGGGCATGACGGGGAGCTGTTTTTT.

Regarding this clone: Within the sample, other DNA sequences also encode this same CDR3. The chain joins TRBV19 to TRBJ2-4; possible D gene TRBD1, 6 bases. The CDR3 has 13 amino acids. The V end was cut by 0 bases, the J end by 6 bases, with 6 bases between. The V gene's germline CDR1 is LNHDA and CDR2 SQIVND (reference sequence). The CDR3 spells CASSIDRGNIQYF. In DNA, the CDR3 is TGTGCCAGTAGTATAGACAGGGGAAACATTCAGTACTTC.

This clone has only one observation. The gene calls are TRBV19 and TRBJ2-4; D is possibly TRBD2 (6 bases). Trimming left V 1 base short and J 5 bases short, with 18 bases between. In germline, CDR1 is LNHDA, CDR2 SQIVND (reference sequence). The CDR3 totals 17 residues. In DNA, the CDR3 is TGTGCCAGTAGTATAGGTACTTCCCCTGGGAGGCAAAACATTCAGTACTTC. Residues: CASSIGTSPGRQNIQYF.

This sequence joins TRBV13 and TRBJ1-3, with unresolved D. The CDR3 length is 16 residues. Trimming shortened V by 0 bases and J by 2 bases, and 11 bases separated the two germline ends. Germline V lookup: CDR1 PRHDT, CDR2 FYEKMQ (reference sequence). The CDR3 spells CASSLGVGRPGNTIYF. DNA of the CDR3: TGTGCCAGCAGCTTAGGGGTCGGGAGGCCTGGAAACACCATATATTTT.

V usage is TRBV7-8 and J usage is TRBJ1-5; D call uncertain. Trimming pared 2 bases from V and 6 bases from J, leaving 17 bases between. Germline V gene sequence: CDR1 SGHVS, CDR2 FQNEAQ. The CDR3 is 16 amino acids. Here the CDR3 DNA reads TGTGCCAGCAGCTTATTTGGTTCCGGGGTTCCTCAGCCCCAGCATTTT. Its translation is CASSLFGSGVPQPQHF. Filled out from reference TRBV7-8 and TRBJ1-5, the complete variable domain reads GAGVSQSPRYKVAKRGQDVALRCDPISGHVSLFWYQQALGQGPEFLTYFQNEAQLDKSGLPSDRFFAERPEGSVSTLKIQRTQQEDSAVYLCASSLFGSGVPQPQHFGDGTRLSIL.

The chain is built from TRBV19 and TRBJ2-7, with D perhaps matching TRBD2 (6 bases). This CDR3 comprises 15 residues. V lost 2 bases and J lost 5, with 16 bases in between. Per the germline V gene, CDR1 is LNHDA and CDR2 is SQIVND (reference sequence). The CDR3 region has the DNA TGTGCCAGTAGTATACGGGACTTCCTACCCCACGAGCAGTACTTC. Translated: CASSIRDFLPHEQYF.

V usage is TRBV14 and J usage is TRBJ1-1; 7 positions match TRBD1. Germline values: CDR1 SGHDN, CDR2 FVKESK. This CDR3 has 12 amino acids. Losses at the gene ends were 4 bases for V and 8 bases for J; bases not matched to a gene: 4. In DNA, the CDR3 is TGTGCCAGCAGCCGACAGGGAGTGGAAGCTTTCTTT. This translates into CASSRQGVEAFF.

This chain uses TRBV1 with TRBJ2-5; TRBD2, the D gene given by the table, was not confirmed from the DNA. TRBV1 is labeled a pseudogene. The CDR3 consists of 20 residues. This CDR3 is CTSSQDFCMASGRSWETQYF. The CDR3 bases are TGCACCAGCAGCCAAGATTTTTGCATGGCTAGCGGGAGGTCCTGGGAGACCCAGTACTTC.

This chain connects TRBV30 to TRBJ1-3; no clear D gene. Germline loops: CDR1 GTSNPN, CDR2 SVGIG (reference sequence). The ends were cut back, 0 bases at V and 0 bases at J, with 9 bases in the middle. The CDR3 consists of 15 residues. CDR3 in amino acids: CAWSVSGSSGNTIYF. The CDR3 nucleotides read TGTGCCTGGAGTGTAAGCGGATCCTCTGGAAACACCATATATTTT.

The chain recombines TRBV9 with TRBJ1-1; D ambiguous. V gave up 0 bases and J gave up 7 bases, with 10 bases separating them. This CDR3 is built from 13 residues. Germline CDR1 is SGDLS and CDR2 is YYNGEE. In nucleotides, the CDR3 is TGTGCCAGCAGCGTAGTAGGAGAAAATGAAGCTTTCTTT. Protein: CASSVVGENEAFF.

V usage is TRBV7-9 and J usage is TRBJ2-1; D is perhaps TRBD1 (6 bases). Trimming removed 5 bases at V and 7 bases at J, with 24 bases between. CDR1 is SEHNR and CDR2 is FQNEAQ in the germline V gene (reference sequence). The CDR3 is 17 amino acids. CDR3: CASSLDANRERRNEQFF. DNA for the CDR3: TGTGCCAGCAGCCTCGACGCGAACAGGGAGAGGAGGAATGAGCAGTTCTTC.

This chain connects TRBV20-1 to TRBJ2-7; D remains ambiguous. The CDR3 sequence is 11 residues long. CDR1 DFQATT and CDR2 SNEGSKA come from the germline V gene (reference sequence). The V end was cut by 0 bases, the J end by 10 bases, with 10 bases between. In nucleotides, the CDR3 is TGCAGTGCTAGAGATTCGGGTTTCCAGTACTTC. As protein: CSARDSGFQYF.

Here the CDR3 DNA reads TGCGCCAGCACATACGGGACTAGCGCCACAGATACGCAGTATTTT. Translating it yields CASTYGTSATDTQYF. This chain joins TRBV5-1 and TRBJ2-3; 10 bases line up with TRBD2. The ends lost 6 bases at V and 2 bases at J; junction bases unmatched: 6. Germline lookup yields CDR1 SGHRS and CDR2 YFSETQ. The CDR3 covers 15 residues.